Reported below is one TCR beta chain. Other DNA sequences in this specimen translate into the identical CDR3. This entry comes from a study of blood T cell repertoires in COVID-19. Data came from immunoSEQ multiplex PCR; TCRdb stores just in-frame clones and leaves some out. Of 120,000 or so clones listed, around nine tenths were seen once; the top ten hold approximately 3.5%. The CDR3 has 15 amino acids. Germline lookup yields CDR1 MNHEY and CDR2 SMNVEV (reference sequence). The V segment lost 5 bases and the J segment 1 base; nucleotides outside the gene matches: 4. Source material: peripheral blood. The chain combines TRBV27 with TRBJ2-1; TRBD1 matches at 8 bases. This clonotype was obtained from a woman in her 50s with acute or convalescent COVID-19. CDR3: CASSPRTGSYNEQFF. The CDR3 bases are TGTGCCAGCAGTCCCAGGACAGGGTCCTACAATGAGCAGTTCTTC.